Listed below are T cell receptor beta chains from one sample, sequenced in a study of vaccination and CD4 T cells after COVID-19. These receptors are not linked to any known antigen. From the PCR reads, TCRdb called clonotypes with MiXCR, one entry per CDR3 protein. This sample yields some 2,800 distinct CDR3 sequences, of which roughly two fifths are seen a single time; 64% belongs to the top ten. Input material: CD4+ T cells from blood, cultured in vitro. The receptors originated from a human donor in good health. Both conserved end residues are part of each CDR3. A D gene is named only where the DNA matches it firmly. Clone sizes are given selectively: once, few, many, or a class where the clone is expanded.

CDR3aa,CDR3nt,j_gene,d_gene,abundance,v_gene
CSAERGSYNEQFF,TGCAGTGCCGAGCGGGGCTCCTACAATGAGCAGTTCTTC,TRBJ2-1,TRBD2,NA,TRBV20-1
CASSLPQGANTEAFF,TGTGCCAGCAGTTTGCCACAGGGGGCAAACACTGAAGCTTTCTTT,TRBJ1-1,TRBD1,NA,TRBV28
CAWSVRAGEQFF,TGTGCCTGGAGTGTACGGGCGGGTGAGCAGTTCTTC,TRBJ2-1,NA,NA,TRBV30
CASSLNGAAGISSYNEQFF,TGTGCCAGCAGCTTAAATGGTGCAGCGGGAATTAGCTCCTACAATGAGCAGTTCTTC,TRBJ2-1,TRBD2,NA,TRBV7-3
CASSVVSDTQYF,TGTGCCAGCAGCGTAGTGTCAGATACGCAGTATTTT,TRBJ2-3,NA,NA,TRBV9
CATSDLRAGKETQYF,TGTGCCACCAGTGATTTGCGGGCAGGGAAAGAGACCCAGTACTTC,TRBJ2-5,NA,NA,TRBV24-1
CASSLSRGYLAEQYF,TGTGCCAGCAGCTTATCTCGTGGGTATTTGGCCGAGCAGTACTTC,TRBJ2-7,NA,NA,TRBV7-9
CASRPTGNGYTF,TGCGCCAGCAGGCCGACAGGAAATGGCTACACCTTC,TRBJ1-2,NA,few,TRBV10-1
CAIGRLNTEAFF,TGTGCCATCGGGCGGTTGAACACTGAAGCTTTCTTT,TRBJ1-1,NA,NA,TRBV10-3
CASRQGPNTEAFF,TGTGCCAGCAGACAGGGGCCGAACACTGAAGCTTTCTTT,TRBJ1-1,TRBD1,few,TRBV6-2/TRBV6-3
CASSQGVSYQETQYF,TGCGCCAGCAGCCAAGGTGTTTCATACCAAGAGACCCAGTACTTC,TRBJ2-5,NA,NA,TRBV4-3
CASRGDRGGWTGELFF,TGTGCCAGCAGGGGGGACAGGGGTGGGTGGACCGGGGAGCTGTTTTTT,TRBJ2-2,TRBD1,NA,TRBV7-2
CATSRDLTSGRYEQYF,TGTGCCACCAGCAGGGACTTGACTAGCGGACGGTACGAGCAGTACTTC,TRBJ2-7,TRBD2,few,TRBV15
CASSGAGAPLSTQYF,TGTGCCAGCAGCGGAGCGGGGGCCCCCTTGAGCACGCAGTATTTT,TRBJ2-3,TRBD2,NA,TRBV7-9
CSAREWLAGAAYEQYF,TGCAGTGCTAGAGAGTGGCTAGCGGGGGCCGCCTACGAGCAGTACTTC,TRBJ2-7,TRBD2,NA,TRBV20-1
CASSHAGTGRHRPSYEQYF,TGTGCCAGCAGCCACGCCGGGACAGGAAGACATCGGCCCTCCTACGAGCAGTACTTC,TRBJ2-7,TRBD1,NA,TRBV25-1
CASSLPYQPQHF,TGTGCCAGCAGCTTACCCTATCAGCCCCAGCATTTT,TRBJ1-5,NA,NA,TRBV7-8
CASGSTGEETQYF,TGTGCCAGCGGATCGACAGGAGAAGAGACCCAGTACTTC,TRBJ2-5,NA,NA,TRBV27
CASTLPGSPQPPNYGYTF,TGTGCCAGCACCCTCCCTGGGAGTCCCCAACCTCCTAACTATGGCTACACCTTC,TRBJ1-2,NA,NA,TRBV28
CASSSGRMNTEAFF,TGTGCCAGCAGCTCAGGACGGATGAACACTGAAGCTTTCTTT,TRBJ1-1,NA,NA,TRBV7-9
CASSLKGNRPAYNSPLHF,TGTGCCAGCAGCCTTAAAGGGAACCGACCTGCTTATAATTCACCCCTCCACTTT,TRBJ1-6,NA,few,TRBV7-6
CASSLTSAPSISSYEQYF,TGTGCCAGCAGCCTCACTAGCGCCCCTTCTATTAGCTCCTACGAGCAGTACTTC,TRBJ2-7,TRBD2,NA,TRBV7-4
CSARGTGPDNSPLHF,TGCAGTGCTAGAGGGACAGGGCCTGATAATTCACCCCTCCACTTT,TRBJ1-6,TRBD1,few,TRBV20-1
CSARDGRVQGVNTEAFF,TGCAGTGCTAGAGATGGTCGTGTTCAGGGGGTGAACACTGAAGCTTTCTTT,TRBJ1-1,TRBD1,few,TRBV20-1
CASSLDRSSTNTEAFF,TGTGCCAGCAGTCTGGACAGGAGCTCTACGAACACTGAAGCTTTCTTT,TRBJ1-1,TRBD1,NA,TRBV6-1
CASSLRQGNTEAFF,TGTGCCAGCAGCTTACGACAGGGGAACACTGAAGCTTTCTTT,TRBJ1-1,TRBD1,NA,TRBV11-1
CSARDPAGGNTEAFF,TGCAGTGCTAGAGATCCGGCAGGGGGGAACACTGAAGCTTTCTTT,TRBJ1-1,TRBD1,NA,TRBV20-1
CATSVGPVQYF,TGTGCCACCAGCGTAGGGCCGGTGCAGTACTTC,TRBJ2-7,NA,NA,TRBV15
CASSPRADWEQYF,TGTGCCAGCAGTCCAAGGGCCGACTGGGAGCAGTACTTC,TRBJ2-7,NA,NA,TRBV12-3/TRBV12-4
CASSYREADTQYF,TGTGCCAGCAGCTACCGGGAAGCAGATACGCAGTATTTT,TRBJ2-3,NA,NA,TRBV7-3
CAISERNEQFF,TGTGCCATCAGTGAAAGGAATGAGCAGTTCTTC,TRBJ2-1,NA,NA,TRBV10-3
CASTGYRASYGYTF,TGTGCCAGCACCGGGTATCGGGCTTCCTATGGCTACACCTTC,TRBJ1-2,NA,few,TRBV6-2/TRBV6-3
CASSRSGGAGTDTQYF,TGTGCCAGCAGTAGATCAGGGGGCGCGGGCACAGATACGCAGTATTTT,TRBJ2-3,TRBD1,NA,TRBV6-1
CASSPLGGYGAGETQYF,TGTGCCAGCAGCCCCCTGGGAGGTTACGGGGCGGGGGAGACCCAGTACTTC,TRBJ2-5,NA,few,TRBV7-9
CASSLDRGYYGYTF,TGCGCCAGCAGCTTGGACAGGGGGTACTATGGCTACACCTTC,TRBJ1-2,TRBD1,NA,TRBV5-1
CASPCFRVGQPQHF,TGCGCCAGCCCATGTTTCAGGGTTGGTCAGCCCCAGCATTTT,TRBJ1-5,NA,NA,TRBV5-1
CASSLGTGTGELFF,TGTGCCAGCAGCTTGGGGACGGGGACCGGGGAGCTGTTTTTT,TRBJ2-2,NA,few,TRBV7-6
CASSPSGMGQPQHF,TGTGCCAGCTCACCATCCGGGATGGGCCAGCCCCAGCATTTT,TRBJ1-5,NA,NA,TRBV18
CATSRDRSGNTIYF,TGTGCCACCAGCAGGGACAGGTCTGGAAACACCATATATTTT,TRBJ1-3,TRBD1,NA,TRBV15
CASSLGPGRNTDTQYF,TGTGCCAGCAGCTTAGGGCCGGGACGGAACACAGATACGCAGTATTTT,TRBJ2-3,NA,NA,TRBV7-9
CASSLELAGGLKTQYF,TGCGCCAGCAGCTTAGAACTAGCGGGAGGGCTGAAGACCCAGTACTTC,TRBJ2-5,TRBD2,NA,TRBV5-1
CASSSARGRTEAFF,TGTGCCAGCAGCTCCGCTAGGGGGAGGACTGAAGCTTTCTTT,TRBJ1-1,NA,few,TRBV7-9
CASSLGQGRLNEQFF,TGCGCCAGCAGCTTGGGACAGGGGCGGCTAAATGAGCAGTTCTTC,TRBJ2-1,TRBD1,NA,TRBV5-1
CSAIGSGYEQYF,TGCAGTGCTATCGGTAGCGGATACGAGCAGTACTTC,TRBJ2-7,NA,NA,TRBV20-1
CASSSPLGLLNTDTQYF,TGTGCCAGCAGTAGCCCGCTCGGACTACTAAACACAGATACGCAGTATTTT,TRBJ2-3,NA,NA,TRBV28
CASSMGISYEQYF,TGTGCCAGCAGCATGGGGATAAGCTACGAGCAGTACTTC,TRBJ2-7,NA,few,TRBV27